The 5 T cell receptor beta chains reported below all come from one sample, sequenced in a study of graft-versus-host responses after intestinal transplantation. Graft material was processed, releasing intraepithelial and lamina propria lymphocytes. Sequencing was performed with immunoSEQ multiplex PCR; in TCRdb, only in-frame clones are kept and a portion is missing. The sample contains 35,000 to 40,000 clones, approximately 90% of which appear only once. Material: ileum tissue, obtained about 28 weeks after intestinal transplant. These receptors all stem from a human patient who received an intestinal transplant, so some T cells may come from the graft donor.

The rearrangement joins TRBV28 to TRBJ1-2; perhaps TRBD1 as D (6 bases). The CDR3 runs 15 residues. Germline V gene data show CDR1 as MDHEN and CDR2 as SYDVKM. Between the trimmed V and J ends, which lost 1 base and 3 bases, there was a span of 12 bases. CDR3 protein: CASSLLTGSDYGYTF. CDR3 nucleotides: TGTGCCAGCAGTTTATTAACAGGGAGTGACTATGGCTACACCTTC.

This clone was recorded once. The chain is built from TRBV6-1 and TRBJ1-2; no definite D call. The V and J ends lost 4 bases and 0 bases respectively, with 18 bases between them. The CDR3 has 17 residues. The germline V gene has CDR1 MNHNS and CDR2 SASEGT. CDR3 sequence: CASSVSSGIWANYGYTF. CDR3 nucleotides: TGTGCCAGCAGTGTTTCATCAGGAATTTGGGCTAACTATGGCTACACCTTC.

The genes are TRBV2 and TRBJ2-3, with TRBD2 matching over 11 bases. Losses at the gene ends were 6 bases for V and 2 bases for J; bases not matched to a gene: 4. This CDR3 is 15 amino acids long. The V gene's germline CDR1 is SNHLY and CDR2 FYNNEI. The CDR3 region has the DNA TGTGCCAGCAGCCGACTAGCGGGACACACAGATACGCAGTATTTT. Amino acid sequence: CASSRLAGHTDTQYF.

This chain connects TRBV15 to TRBJ2-1, with D possibly being TRBD1 (5 bases). The germline V gene encodes CDR1 LNHNV and CDR2 YYDKDF (reference sequence). V gave up 1 base and J gave up 8 bases, with 18 bases separating them. The CDR3 covers 16 residues. The CDR3 is CATSRVPIGESDEQFF. In nucleotides, the CDR3 is TGTGCCACCAGCAGAGTTCCTATAGGGGAATCGGATGAGCAGTTCTTC.

The CDR3 region has the DNA TGCGCCAGCAGCTGGAGGAACAATGAGCAGTTCTTC. It yields the protein CASSWRNNEQFF. The chain joins TRBV5-1 to TRBJ2-1; maybe TRBD2 (5 bases). CDR1 is SGHRS, CDR2 YFSETQ, per germline. Trimming cost V 3 bases and J 5 bases, with 6 bases left between them. The CDR3 loop spans 12 amino acids.